A single T cell receptor (beta chain) is shown here with its context. The antigen this receptor binds is unknown. Base qualities are not provided; no much larger clone lies one nucleotide away. The sample originates from a study of blood T cell repertoires in COVID-19 (dated by TCRdb to between 2020 and 2021). Regarding the study in general: The collaborator samples originated in the United States, Italy and Spain and spanned the acute and convalescent phases of COVID-19. The sample metadata nearly always contained a de-identified subject ID, COVID-19 status, age in years and sex. The material from the prospective study consisted of cDNA or gDNA derived from T cells, B-cell-depleted T cells, or PBMCs. Deeply sampled blood TCRbeta repertoires from subjects exposed to, actively infected with, or recovered from COVID-19 were included in the dataset. Where HLA class I and class II types were available, the types were taken from metadata supplied by the sample provider, not from assay-based typing. A freely available public database, intended as a resource for researchers studying the immune response to SARS-CoV-2, is where the repertoires were released. The samples were drawn from the first 160 participants of the ongoing ImmuneRACE study and from some 1,300 subjects provided by 6 global collaborators. Beyond this particular receptor, the publication reports: The amount of clinical and demographic metadata varied by source and participant and was provided uncurated.

Enrolling through a virtual design, the prospective study's participants ranged in age from roughly 18 to 95 years and lived across more than 20 United States geographic areas. In the prospective study, cohorts were assigned on the basis of participant-reported clinical history obtained from a screening survey and a study questionnaire. Mobile phlebotomists in the prospective study collected whole blood, serum and a nasopharyngeal or oropharyngeal swab from every participant. Additional blood draws and questionnaires over an approximately two-month period could optionally be provided by prospective study participants. Prospective study blood samples were shipped either frozen or at room temperature before DNA extraction. Via the germline V gene, CDR1 is SGHVS and CDR2 FNYEAQ. The CDR3 runs 12 residues from the cysteine to the valine. Only the CDR3 region is kept as DNA, spanning 36 bases read in frame from base 1. From V the trimming removes 4 bases and from J it removes 7 bases, while the gene matches leave 3 bases of the junction unaccounted for.

TCRbeta CDR3 regions were amplified from genomic DNA using the immunoSEQ Assay, a bias-controlled multiplex PCR. In the authors' own workflow: Nucleated cell counts per sample were estimated from amplification of reference gene primers within the assay. Sequence reads were collapsed and filtered to measure the absolute abundance of every unique TCRbeta CDR3 rearrangement. For each sample, productive Simpson clonality was calculated as the square root of Simpson's diversity index across productive rearrangements. TCRdb took over this immuneACCESS table, retaining in-frame rearrangements with V and J assigned. Such tables are incomplete; in checked studies, under half of the missing clones stem from an unresolved V gene, and the remainder is unexplained. V and J calls and clone size are those listed in that table; D and trimming were worked out from the DNA. In this sample the table shows about 260,000 clones, about 86% of which occur a single time. The ten largest clonotypes hold over 4% of the sample.

This receptor was identified in a man aged 25 to 45 with acute COVID-19. The sequenced material came from PBMCs or T cells enriched from blood (not recorded which). This sequence uses TRBV7-6 and TRBJ2-7, with 8 middle bases fitting TRBD1. The CDR3 here reads CASSYTGGEQYV. The DNA is as follows: TGTGCCAGCAGCTACACAGGGGGAGAGCAGTACGTC.